This note documents a single T cell receptor (beta chain) sequence. As yet, its antigen is unknown. This entry is derived from a study of OX40 agonist ivuxolimab in advanced cancers. This table comes from immunoSEQ multiplex PCR, and its TCRdb copy is limited to in-frame clones, with some not included. Among around 64,000 clones listed, around nine tenths were seen once. The study's findings and limits: At 0.1 to 3.0 mg/kg and by week 6, clonal expansion occurred in CD4+ and CD8+ blood T cells.

The CDR3 contains 16 residues. CDR1 is MGHRA, CDR2 YSYEKL, per germline. Deletions cut 0 bases from V and 0 bases from J, with 10 bases between. This chain connects TRBV4-1 to TRBJ2-3; D is ambiguous. The origin of this receptor is an adult with an advanced solid tumor such as melanoma, head and neck, liver or kidney cancer. This specimen was CD4+ or CD8+ T cells sorted from blood, taken in a trial of the OX40 agonist ivuxolimab. The CDR3 reads CASSQDVGISTDTQYF. The CDR3 DNA is TGCGCCAGCAGCCAAGATGTGGGTATAAGCACAGATACGCAGTATTTT.